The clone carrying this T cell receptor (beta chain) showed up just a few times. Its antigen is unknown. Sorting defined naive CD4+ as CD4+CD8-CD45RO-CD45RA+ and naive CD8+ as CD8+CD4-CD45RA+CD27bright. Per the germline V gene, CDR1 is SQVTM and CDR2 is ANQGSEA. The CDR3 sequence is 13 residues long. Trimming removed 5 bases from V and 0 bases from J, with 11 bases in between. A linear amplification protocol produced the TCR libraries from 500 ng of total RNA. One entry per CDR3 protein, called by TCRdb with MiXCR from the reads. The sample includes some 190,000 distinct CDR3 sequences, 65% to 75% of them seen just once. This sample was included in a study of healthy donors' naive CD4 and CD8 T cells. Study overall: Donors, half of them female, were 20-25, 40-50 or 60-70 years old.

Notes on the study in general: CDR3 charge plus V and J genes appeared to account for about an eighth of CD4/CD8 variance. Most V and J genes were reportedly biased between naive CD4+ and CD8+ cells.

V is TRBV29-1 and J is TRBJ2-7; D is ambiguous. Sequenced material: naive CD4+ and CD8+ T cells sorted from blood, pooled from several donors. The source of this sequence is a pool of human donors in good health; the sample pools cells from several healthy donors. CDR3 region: CSVRLTNSYEQYF. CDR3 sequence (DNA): TGCAGCGTTCGACTTACAAACTCCTACGAGCAGTACTTC.